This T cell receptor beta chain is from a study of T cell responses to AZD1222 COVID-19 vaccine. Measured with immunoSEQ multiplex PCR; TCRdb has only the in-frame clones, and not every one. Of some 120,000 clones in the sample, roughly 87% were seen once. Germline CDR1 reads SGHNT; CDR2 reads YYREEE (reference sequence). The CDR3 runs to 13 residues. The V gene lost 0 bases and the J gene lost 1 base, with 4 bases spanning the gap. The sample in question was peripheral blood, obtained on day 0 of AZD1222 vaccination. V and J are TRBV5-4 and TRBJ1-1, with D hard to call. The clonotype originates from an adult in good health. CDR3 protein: CASSLVRNTEAFF. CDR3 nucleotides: TGTGCCAGCAGCTTGGTCCGGAACACTGAAGCTTTCTTT.